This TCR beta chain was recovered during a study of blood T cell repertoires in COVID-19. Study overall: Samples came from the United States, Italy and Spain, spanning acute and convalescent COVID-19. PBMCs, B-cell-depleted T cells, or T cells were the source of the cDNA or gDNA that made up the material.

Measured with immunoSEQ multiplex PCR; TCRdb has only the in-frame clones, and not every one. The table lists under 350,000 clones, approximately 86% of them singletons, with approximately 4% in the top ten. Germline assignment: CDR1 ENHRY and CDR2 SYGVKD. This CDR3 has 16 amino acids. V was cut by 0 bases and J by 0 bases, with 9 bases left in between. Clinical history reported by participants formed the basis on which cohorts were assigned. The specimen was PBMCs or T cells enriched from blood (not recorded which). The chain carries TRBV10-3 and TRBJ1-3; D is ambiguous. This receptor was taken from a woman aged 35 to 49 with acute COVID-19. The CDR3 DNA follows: TGTGCCATCAGTGAGTCGTCACAGATCTCTGGAAACACCATATATTTT. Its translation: CAISESSQISGNTIYF.